The clone carrying this T cell receptor (beta chain) has just one count. The antigen is not known. These data belong to a study of graft-versus-host responses after intestinal transplantation. Study summary: Recipients obtained multivisceral, liver-intestinal, or isolated intestinal transplants. Anti-thymocyte globulin induction, then tacrolimus and steroids for around 3 years, went to all recipients. Findings and limits, study-wide: Recipient bone marrow held GvH clones, some seen earlier in ileum or blood. The presence of high graft-versus-host to host-versus-graft clonal ratios in allografts characterized patients with graft-donor T cell macrochimerism.

This CDR3 is built from 15 residues. Germline V lookup: CDR1 MGHRA, CDR2 YSYEKL. The germline V and J ends were trimmed by 5 bases and 0 bases, with 11 bases remaining between them. Assay: immunoSEQ multiplex PCR; the TCRdb copy retains only in-frame clones and omits some. The top ten clones hold over 2.5% of a sample with more than 100,000 clones, approximately 95% of them seen once. This chain joins TRBV4-1 and TRBJ1-5; tentative D call: TRBD1 (6 bases). This material consisted of unstimulated CD8+ T cells sorted from spleen or lymph node cells, taken before intestinal transplant. The TCR comes from a human donor who received an intestinal transplant. DNA for the CDR3: TGCGCCAGCAGCACCTACAGGGATAGCAATCAGCCCCAGCATTTT. Amino acids: CASSTYRDSNQPQHF.